Presented here are 23 T cell receptor beta chains from one specimen sequenced in a study of control samples from healthy donors and cancer patients. Here immunoSEQ multiplex PCR was the method, and the copy in TCRdb shows in-frame clones only, minus some. The data show approximately 28,000 clones, with roughly nine tenths seen just once and about 12% held by the top ten. Sequencing input: PBMCs. The receptors come from a man aged 50 to 59 with lung cancer.

This sequence joins TRBV5-8 and TRBJ2-7; D unresolved. The CDR3 consists of 16 residues. Trimming removed 0 bases at V and 0 bases at J, with 13 bases between. Per germline, CDR1 SGHTS and CDR2 YDEGEE. The CDR3 protein is CASSLVGIQSSYEQYF. The CDR3 DNA follows: TGTGCCAGCAGCTTGGTGGGCATCCAGAGCTCCTACGAGCAGTACTTC.

CDR3 region: CASSIRLAGVNTGELFF. DNA for the CDR3: TGTGCCAGCAGCATAAGACTAGCGGGGGTGAACACCGGGGAGCTGTTTTTT. The chain couples TRBV7-2 to TRBJ2-2, with 12 bases identical to TRBD2. This CDR3 is 17 amino acids long. Losses at the gene ends were 5 bases for V and 1 base for J; bases not matched to a gene: 5. Germline CDR1 SGHTA, CDR2 FQGNSA.

This chain links TRBV5-6 with TRBJ2-7; D ambiguous. Trimming stripped 2 bases from V and 7 bases from J, with 13 bases between. Germline V gene sequence: CDR1 SGHDT, CDR2 YYEEEE. The CDR3 contains 13 residues. CDR3 sequence: CASSLDILREQYF. CDR3 nucleotide sequence: TGTGCCAGCAGCTTAGATATTCTTCGGGAGCAGTACTTC.

The rearrangement links TRBV13 to TRBJ2-5; TRBD1 matches at 7 bases. V gave up 5 bases and J gave up 2 bases; unmatched junction bases: 11. Germline V gene sequence: CDR1 PRHDT, CDR2 FYEKMQ (reference sequence). The CDR3 totals 16 residues. The CDR3 loop reads CASSRRGQAVQETQYF. The CDR3 DNA reads as TGTGCCAGCAGCCGCCGCGGACAGGCCGTACAAGAGACCCAGTACTTC.

V usage is TRBV6-5 and J usage is TRBJ2-7, with 10 bases fitting TRBD1. V lost 6 bases to trimming and J lost 10 bases; unmatched junction nucleotides: 3. The V gene's germline CDR1 is MNHEY and CDR2 SVGAGI. The CDR3 sequence is 11 residues long. The CDR3 loop reads CASRGDRGQYF. The CDR3 DNA is TGTGCCAGCAGAGGGGACAGGGGACAGTACTTC.

This chain's CDR3 is CASSPFVIRDDGTQYF. The CDR3, as DNA: TGTGCCAGCTCACCATTTGTAATCAGGGATGACGGGACGCAGTATTTT. This sequence joins TRBV18 and TRBJ2-3; possible D gene TRBD1, 5 bases. The CDR3 is 16 residues long. In germline, CDR1 is KGHSH, CDR2 LQKENI. V was clipped by 2 bases and J by 9 bases, with 21 bases between them.

The chain is built from TRBV11-3 and TRBJ2-1, with D perhaps matching TRBD2 (6 bases). V shed 5 bases and J shed 2 bases, with 13 bases lying between them. Germline V lookup: CDR1 SGHNT, CDR2 YENEEA. This CDR3 spans 15 amino acids. The DNA of the CDR3 is TGTGCCAGCAGCCAAGAGCGGGCACCCTACAATGAGCAGTTCTTC. It is translated as CASSQERAPYNEQFF.

The chain couples TRBV5-6 to TRBJ1-2, with D tentatively TRBD1 (6 bases). CDR3 length: 18 residues. Germline lookup yields CDR1 SGHDT and CDR2 YYEEEE. Trimming removed 3 bases from V and 0 bases from J, with 21 bases in between. This chain's CDR3 is CASSYWGRSIPANYGYTF. CDR3 DNA sequence: TGTGCCAGCAGCTATTGGGGGCGGAGCATTCCTGCTAACTATGGCTACACCTTC.

J is TRBJ1-6 and V is TRBV5-7, with D tentatively TRBD1 (6 bases). TRBV5-7 carries the ORF label, with uncertain function. The CDR3 contains 16 residues. V shed 2 bases and J shed 8 bases, with 17 bases lying between them. The CDR3 is CASSLGPGGGDSPLHF. The CDR3 DNA follows: TGTGCCAGCAGCTTAGGCCCAGGAGGGGGGGATTCACCCCTCCACTTT.

This chain uses TRBV6-5 with TRBJ2-7; D possibly matches TRBD1 or TRBD2 (5 bases each). This CDR3 has 11 amino acids. V gave up 11 bases and J gave up 2 bases, with 10 bases separating them. Per the germline V gene, CDR1 is MNHEY and CDR2 is SVGAGI. CDR3 protein: CAVRDPYEQYF. In DNA, the CDR3 is TGTGCCGTCAGGGACCCCTACGAGCAGTACTTC.

The chain employs TRBV19 and TRBJ2-2; 7 positions agree with TRBD1. Trimming cost V 6 bases and J 0 bases; bases outside gene matches: 16. The length of the CDR3 is 19 residues. Germline loops: CDR1 LNHDA, CDR2 SQIVND (reference sequence). The CDR3 DNA reads TGTGCCAGTAGCAAAAAATCCGGGACAGAAGGTTCGAACACCGGGGAGCTGTTTTTT. Translated: CASSKKSGTEGSNTGELFF.

The chain recombines TRBV14 with TRBJ1-2, with no clear D. Trimming left V 7 bases short and J 5 bases short, with 17 bases between. The germline V gene has CDR1 SGHDN and CDR2 FVKESK. This CDR3 spans 14 amino acids. CDR3 DNA sequence: TGTGCCAGCACCCCCCAAGATATCCCGTATGGCTACACCTTC. It codes for CASTPQDIPYGYTF.

The chain recombines TRBV10-3 with TRBJ2-2; D gene uncertain. CDR1 is ENHRY and CDR2 is SYGVKD in the germline V gene. The CDR3 runs to 16 residues. Trimming pared 3 bases from V and 4 bases from J, leaving 15 bases between. The CDR3 loop is CAISEGGRLGTGELFF. CDR3 bases: TGTGCCATCAGTGAAGGTGGCAGGCTTGGCACCGGGGAGCTGTTTTTT.

V gene TRBV10-3 combines with J gene TRBJ2-3; D remains ambiguous. Trimming stripped 0 bases from V and 2 bases from J, with 6 bases between. This CDR3 comprises 14 residues. Per the germline V gene, CDR1 is ENHRY and CDR2 is SYGVKD. CDR3 protein: CAISESDFTDTQYF. The CDR3 coding sequence is TGTGCCATCAGTGAGTCGGATTTCACAGATACGCAGTATTTT.

The CDR3 DNA reads TGTGCCAGCAGCTCCGTGGGACAGGAGAACACTGAAGCTTTCTTT. This translates into CASSSVGQENTEAFF. The chain recombines TRBV6-5 with TRBJ1-1; 8 bases line up with TRBD1. Germline trimming cut 6 bases from V and 1 base from J; bases unmatched to any gene: 7. The CDR3 consists of 15 residues. From germline, CDR1 is MNHEY and CDR2 SVGAGI.

The chain employs TRBV7-2 and TRBJ1-5; D is unresolved. Germline CDR1 and CDR2: SGHTA and FQGNSA. The CDR3 loop spans 14 amino acids. Trimming pared 1 base from V and 1 base from J, leaving 5 bases between. For the CDR3, the DNA is TGTGCCAGCAGCTTAGTGGCAAGCAATCAGCCCCAGCATTTT. Translation: CASSLVASNQPQHF. Based on the CDR3 plus reference TRBV7-2 and TRBJ1-5, the full variable domain is GAGVSQSPSNKVTEKGKDVELRCDPISGHTALYWYRQSLGQGLEFLIYFQGNSAPDKSGLPSDRFSAERTGGSVSTLTIQRTQQEDSAVYLCASSLVASNQPQHFGDGTRLSIL.

V usage is TRBV4-3 and J usage is TRBJ1-1; D unresolved. Germline V gene sequence: CDR1 LGHNA, CDR2 YSLEER. Trimming cost V 0 bases and J 0 bases, with 5 bases left between them. This CDR3 region has 14 residues. In DNA, the CDR3 is TGCGCCAGCAGCCAAGAGCAGCTGAACACTGAAGCTTTCTTT. This sequence encodes CASSQEQLNTEAFF.

There are a few counts of this clone. An end of the junction does not agree with germline; a read error may underlie this. The chain recombines TRBV7-8 with TRBJ2-5, with 9 bases aligning to TRBD2. The CDR3 length is 15 residues. CDR1 and CDR2 (germline): SGHVS, FQNEAQ. The CDR3 reads CASDDSGGLREAQYF. As DNA, the CDR3 is TGTGCCAGCGATGATAGCGGGGGCCTAAGAGAGGCCCAGTACTTC. Using reference TRBV7-8 and TRBJ2-5 for the parts outside the CDR3, the full variable domain is GAGVSQSPRYKVAKRGQDVALRCDPISGHVSLFWYQQALGQGPEFLTYFQNEAQLDKSGLPSDRFFAERPEGSVSTLKIQRTQQEDSAVYLCASDDSGGLREAQYFGPGTRLLVL.

Only one count was recorded for this clone. The chain combines TRBV7-2 with TRBJ2-7; D gene ambiguous. The V end lost 2 bases, the J end lost 1 base, and 9 bases lay between the germline ends. Germline assignment: CDR1 SGHTA and CDR2 FQGNSA. The CDR3 is made up of 14 amino acids. CDR3 coding DNA: TGTGCCAGCAGCTTAATCCCCTTATCCTACGAGCAGTACTTC. Translated, it gives CASSLIPLSYEQYF.

DNA of the CDR3: TGTGCCAGCTCACCAGGTGCAACTAATGAAAAACTGTTTTTT. Its protein product is CASSPGATNEKLFF. V and J are TRBV18 and TRBJ1-4; unclear D gene. The CDR3 length is 14 residues. CDR1 is KGHSH and CDR2 is LQKENI in the germline V gene. Deletions cut 2 bases from V and 0 bases from J, with 4 bases between.

The J gene is TRBJ2-3, the V gene TRBV3-1 (or the pseudogene TRBV3-2); the D gene is possibly TRBD1 (6 bases). Trimming removed 0 bases at V and 3 bases at J, with 16 bases between. There are 17 residues in the CDR3. CDR1 is LGHDT, CDR2 YNNKEL, per germline (reference sequence). DNA of the CDR3: TGTGCCAGCAGCCAAGACGTATTACAGGGTTGGACAGATACGCAGTATTTT. It specifies CASSQDVLQGWTDTQYF.

The chain recombines TRBV11-2 with TRBJ2-7; D may be TRBD1 (6 bases). The CDR3 contains 12 residues. V gave up 4 bases and J gave up 3 bases, with 7 bases separating them. Germline loops: CDR1 SGHAT, CDR2 FQNNGV. Here the CDR3 DNA reads TGTGCCAGCAGCTCACAGGGCTACGAGCAGTACTTC. Protein sequence: CASSSQGYEQYF. The full variable domain, in which reference TRBV11-2 and TRBJ2-7 provide the parts outside the CDR3, is EAGVAQSPRYKIIEKRQSVAFWCNPISGHATLYWYQQILGQGPKLLIQFQNNGVVDDSQLPKDRFSAERLKGVDSTLKIQPAKLEDSAVYLCASSSQGYEQYFGPGTRLTVT.

This chain uses TRBV3-1 (or the pseudogene TRBV3-2) with TRBJ2-4; 7 bases are shared with TRBD2. J was trimmed by 7 bases and V by 0 bases; bases with no gene match: 9. The CDR3 spans 16 residues. Germline CDR1 is LGHDT and CDR2 is YNNKEL (reference sequence). The CDR3 here is CASSQDTGGSGNIQYF. CDR3 coding DNA: TGTGCCAGCAGCCAAGACACCGGGGGGTCCGGGAACATTCAGTACTTC.